This T cell receptor (beta chain) was documented in a study of T cell repertoires in cytomegalovirus infection. As for the study in general: HLA-C-restricted CMV epitopes, recently identified, and well-studied HLA-B-restricted ones were used by the study. From public TCR beta signatures came an indication of both CMV infection and matching HLA type. Study outcomes and limitations: Across the ex vivo response, the dominant clonotypes were HLA-C-restricted CMV-specific TCR beta clonotypes. Cumulative public TCR beta family frequency identified carriers of CMV plus the relevant HLA.

The V end was cut by 2 bases, the J end by 4 bases, with 12 bases between. CDR3 size: 14 residues. Looked up from germline, CDR1 is MNHEY and CDR2 is SMNVEV (reference sequence). TCRdb processed the reads anew with MiXCR; each CDR3 protein has one entry. Counted here are about 310,000 distinct CDR3 sequences, around 25% occurring once; the ten biggest clones make up 10% to 15%. This clonotype turned up a few times. Its antigen is undetermined. The chain couples TRBV27 to TRBJ2-7, with D possibly being TRBD2 (6 bases). Sequences were derived from cultured PBMCs, sampled from culture after CMV antigen stimulation. The sequence was obtained from a human donor in good health (CMV status not recorded). Some clones in this sample may be carry-over from other donors' samples. This chain's CDR3 is CASSLKGGRYEQYV. For the CDR3, the DNA is TGTGCCAGCAGTTTAAAAGGTGGGAGGTACGAGCAGTACGTC.